The next 8 T cell receptor beta chains were all read from a single sample in a study of control samples from healthy donors and cancer patients. TCRdb keeps only in-frame clones here, not all; method: immunoSEQ multiplex PCR. The sample shows more than 80,000 clones, 93% of them seen only once. Material for sequencing was blood. These receptors all come from a man aged 18-30 years in good health.

This chain connects TRBV14 to TRBJ1-1; the D is unclear. The CDR3 spans 12 residues. Germline CDR1 is SGHDN and CDR2 is FVKESK. V dropped 0 bases and J dropped 6 bases, with 5 bases sitting between them. This CDR3 is CASSQEPPEAFF. CDR3 coding DNA: TGTGCCAGCAGCCAAGAACCTCCTGAAGCTTTCTTT.

This chain uses TRBV2 with TRBJ2-7; 12 bases line up with TRBD1. Looked up from germline, CDR1 is SNHLY and CDR2 is FYNNEI. V trimming: 5 bases; J trimming: 1 base; junction bases outside the gene matches: 3. There are 15 residues in the CDR3. For the CDR3, the DNA is TGTGCCAGCAGTAGGGGACAGGGGGCTTCCTACGAGCAGTACTTC. Translated, it gives CASSRGQGASYEQYF.

V usage is TRBV6-1 and J usage is TRBJ1-2, with D possibly TRBD1 on 6 matching bases. V was shortened by 0 bases and J by 10 bases, with 12 bases between the two germline ends. In germline, CDR1 is MNHNS, CDR2 SASEGT. The CDR3 consists of 13 residues. The CDR3 reads CASSEAHRAVYTF. Written as DNA, the CDR3 is TGTGCCAGCAGTGAAGCTCACAGGGCGGTCTACACCTTC.

The rearrangement uses TRBV9 and TRBJ1-1, with D hard to call. This CDR3 has 15 residues. With 4 bases removed from V and 4 bases from J, the gap between germline ends came to 17 bases. CDR1 and CDR2 from the germline V gene are SGDLS and YYNGEE. The CDR3 DNA is TGTGCCAGCAGCCCCCAGGACGAGGTGCGCACTGAAGCTTTCTTT. This codes for CASSPQDEVRTEAFF.

CDR3 loop: CASSLYIEGNEQFF. The CDR3 DNA follows: TGTGCCAGCAGTTTATATATAGAAGGCAATGAGCAGTTCTTC. The V call is TRBV27, the J call TRBJ2-1; D unresolved. The V and J ends lost 1 base and 6 bases respectively, with 10 bases between them. Germline CDR1 reads MNHEY; CDR2 reads SMNVEV (reference sequence). This CDR3 contains 14 residues.

The gene calls are TRBV7-9 and TRBJ2-7, with D uncertain. V lost 3 bases and J lost 7, with 16 bases in between. Germline assignment: CDR1 SEHNR and CDR2 FQNEAQ (reference sequence). CDR3 length: 14 amino acids. The CDR3 region has the DNA TGTGCCAGCAGCTTCGGAGCAGAAGTATGGGAGCAGTACTTC. It translates to CASSFGAEVWEQYF. Filled out from reference TRBV7-9 and TRBJ2-7, the complete variable domain reads DTGVSQNPRHKITKRGQNVTFRCDPISEHNRLYWYRQTLGQGPEFLTYFQNEAQLEKSRLLSDRFSAERPKGSFSTLEIQRTEQGDSAMYLCASSFGAEVWEQYFGPGTRLTVT.

A single count supports this clone. The chain links TRBV4-3 to TRBJ2-1; 8 nucleotides match TRBD2. J gave up 0 bases and V 3 bases, and 7 bases lay outside the gene matches. Germline assignment: CDR1 LGHNA and CDR2 YSLEER. The CDR3 spans 17 residues. The CDR3 coding sequence is TGCGCCAGCAGCCAGGAACTAGCGGTCAGCTCCTACAATGAGCAGTTCTTC. It yields the protein CASSQELAVSSYNEQFF.

This chain joins TRBV15 and TRBJ1-5, with D tentatively TRBD1 (6 bases). The V end was cut by 1 base, the J end by 3 bases, with 19 bases between. The CDR3 has 18 amino acids. The germline V gene has CDR1 LNHNV and CDR2 YYDKDF (reference sequence). The CDR3 protein is CATSRALRGVGNNQPQHF. In DNA, the CDR3 is TGTGCCACCAGCAGAGCTTTGAGGGGGGTTGGCAACAATCAGCCCCAGCATTTT.